This TCR beta chain was sequenced for a study of long-term antiretroviral therapy in people with HIV. Losses at the gene ends were 6 bases for V and 5 bases for J; bases not matched to a gene: 4. This CDR3 is 12 amino acids long. Germline assignment: CDR1 SQVTM and CDR2 ANQGSEA. The study, taken as a whole, reports: When set beside controls, HIV repertoires had CDR3 length ranges that were narrower.

Note on this clone: Its antigen remains unidentified.

Everyone in the study who had HIV was treated in the United States. Assay version v3.0 of immunoSEQ was used, and it was run at survey level. Some clones are missing from TCRdb's copy, which holds only in-frame ones; the method was immunoSEQ multiplex PCR. This sample carries fewer than 45,000 clones, roughly 81% of them seen once, and the ten largest clones take roughly 5%. The TCR originated in a woman in her 30s with HIV. The rearrangement uses TRBV29-1 and TRBJ1-5, with 7 bases lining up with TRBD1. The material was unsorted PBMCs, obtained approximately 2.7 years before starting antiretroviral therapy. CDR3 in DNA: TGCAGCGTCCGACAGGGTGATCAGCCCCAGCATTTT. It yields the protein CSVRQGDQPQHF.